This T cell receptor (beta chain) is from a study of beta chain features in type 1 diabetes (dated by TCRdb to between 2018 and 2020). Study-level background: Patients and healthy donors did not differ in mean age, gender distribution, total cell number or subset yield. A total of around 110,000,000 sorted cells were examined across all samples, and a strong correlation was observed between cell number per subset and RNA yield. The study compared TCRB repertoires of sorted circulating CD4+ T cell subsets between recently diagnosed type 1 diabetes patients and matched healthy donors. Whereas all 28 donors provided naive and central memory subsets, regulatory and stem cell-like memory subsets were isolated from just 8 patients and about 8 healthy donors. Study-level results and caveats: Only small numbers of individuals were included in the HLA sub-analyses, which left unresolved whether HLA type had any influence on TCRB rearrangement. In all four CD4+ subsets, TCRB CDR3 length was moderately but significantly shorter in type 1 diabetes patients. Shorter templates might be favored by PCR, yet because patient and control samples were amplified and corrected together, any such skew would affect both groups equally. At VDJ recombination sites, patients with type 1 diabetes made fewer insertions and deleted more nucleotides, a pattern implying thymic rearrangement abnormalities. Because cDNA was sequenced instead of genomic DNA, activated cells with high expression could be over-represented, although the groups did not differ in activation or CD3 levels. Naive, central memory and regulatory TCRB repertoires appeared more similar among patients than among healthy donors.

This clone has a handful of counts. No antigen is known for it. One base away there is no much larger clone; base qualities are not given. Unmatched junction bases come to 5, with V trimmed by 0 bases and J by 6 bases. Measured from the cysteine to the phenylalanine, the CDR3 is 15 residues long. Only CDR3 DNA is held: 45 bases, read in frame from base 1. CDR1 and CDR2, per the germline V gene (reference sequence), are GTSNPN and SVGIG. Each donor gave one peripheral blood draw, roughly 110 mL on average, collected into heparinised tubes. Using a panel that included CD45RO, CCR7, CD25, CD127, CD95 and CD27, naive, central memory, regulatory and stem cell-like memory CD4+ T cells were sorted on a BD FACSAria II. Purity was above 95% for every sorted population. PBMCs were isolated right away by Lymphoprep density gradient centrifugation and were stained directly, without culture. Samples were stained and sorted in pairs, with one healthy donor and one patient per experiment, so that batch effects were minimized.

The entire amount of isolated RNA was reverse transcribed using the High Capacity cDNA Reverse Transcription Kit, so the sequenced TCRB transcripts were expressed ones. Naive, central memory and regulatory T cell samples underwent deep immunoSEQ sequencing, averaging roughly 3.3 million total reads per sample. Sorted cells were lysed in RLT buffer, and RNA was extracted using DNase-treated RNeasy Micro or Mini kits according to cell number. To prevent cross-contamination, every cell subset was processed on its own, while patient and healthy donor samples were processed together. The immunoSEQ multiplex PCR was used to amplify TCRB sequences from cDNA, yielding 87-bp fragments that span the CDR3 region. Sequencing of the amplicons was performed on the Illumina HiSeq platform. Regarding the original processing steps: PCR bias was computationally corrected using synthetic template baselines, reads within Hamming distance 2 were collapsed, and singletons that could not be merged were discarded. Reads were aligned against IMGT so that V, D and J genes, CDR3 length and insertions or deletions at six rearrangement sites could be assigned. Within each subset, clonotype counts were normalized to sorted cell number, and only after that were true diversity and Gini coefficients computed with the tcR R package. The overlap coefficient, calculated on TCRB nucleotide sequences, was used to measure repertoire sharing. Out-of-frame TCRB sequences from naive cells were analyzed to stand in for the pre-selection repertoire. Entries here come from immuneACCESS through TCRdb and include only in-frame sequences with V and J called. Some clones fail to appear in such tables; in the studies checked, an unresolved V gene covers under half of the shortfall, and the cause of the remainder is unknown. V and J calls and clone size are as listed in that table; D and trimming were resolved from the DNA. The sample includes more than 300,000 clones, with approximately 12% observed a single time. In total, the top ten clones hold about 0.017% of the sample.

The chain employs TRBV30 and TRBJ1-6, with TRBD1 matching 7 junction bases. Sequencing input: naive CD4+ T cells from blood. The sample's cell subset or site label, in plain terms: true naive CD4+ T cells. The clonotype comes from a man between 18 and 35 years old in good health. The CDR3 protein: CAWSVLTGLNSPLHF. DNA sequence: TGTGCCTGGAGTGTCCTGACAGGGCTTAATTCACCCCTCCACTTT.